This TCR beta chain was sequenced in a study of T cell responses to AZD1222 COVID-19 vaccine. In regard to this clone: The target antigen is unknown.

The assay was immunoSEQ multiplex PCR, and TCRdb's table has in-frame clones only and misses some. Seen here are around 130,000 clones, around 84% observed once, and the top ten hold roughly 12%. Findings and caveats of the study: Most donors were white British, females outnumbered males, and clonal diversity was possibly underestimated. Every sample of the repertoires postdated the peak T cell response.

Germline V gene sequence: CDR1 LNHDA, CDR2 SQIVND (reference sequence). Trimming removed 8 bases from V and 2 bases from J; junction bases left unmatched: 11. The CDR3 runs to 18 residues. The source of this sequence is an adult in good health. The J gene is TRBJ2-6, the V gene TRBV19; TRBD1 matches at 11 bases. The source was peripheral blood, collected on day 0 of AZD1222 vaccination. The CDR3 DNA reads TGTGCCAGTCTCCGAGGGGGACAGGGGGTTCCTGGGGCCAACGTCCTGACTTTC. It translates to CASLRGGQGVPGANVLTF.